The clone carrying this T cell receptor beta chain appeared a single time. As yet, its antigen is unknown. Given a much more abundant clone one base away, this may be a read error. CDR1 and CDR2 (germline): MDHEN, SYDVKM. This CDR3 spans 15 amino acids. Trimming left V 6 bases short and J 9 bases short, with 21 bases between. These data belong to a study of blood T cells in healthy people across ages. Study-wide points: As naive T cell percentage varied, TCR beta diversity correlated strongly with it.

Per-sample yields of isolated PBMCs were at least 6 million. Combining a sample-barcoded 5' primer with a J-beta primer mix, a second PCR ran for roughly 6 to 12 cycles. Each CDR3 protein gets one entry after TCRdb re-called the 5' RACE reads with MiXCR. Of about 670,000 distinct CDR3 sequences in the sample, 40% to 45% were seen once. The clonotype comes from a man older than 75 in good health. V gene TRBV28 combines with J gene TRBJ2-1; tentatively, D is TRBD1 (6 bases). Input material: blood. The DNA for the CDR3 is TGTGCCAGCAGCCCTACAGGGTTCGGCTTCAGTGAGCAGTTCTTC. This gives the protein CASSPTGFGFSEQFF.